This T cell receptor (beta chain) was observed in a study of T cells after yellow fever vaccination. There are 16 residues in the CDR3. Per germline, CDR1 SGDLS and CDR2 YYNGEE. The V and J ends lost 0 bases and 4 bases respectively, with 14 bases between them. TCRdb called the 5' RACE reads again in MiXCR, with one record for every CDR3 protein. The table records under 700,000 distinct CDR3 sequences, 17% of them present only once. Source: PBMCs, taken 5 days after the first yellow fever vaccination. The chain couples TRBV9 to TRBJ1-5, with D possibly matching TRBD1 (5 bases). The receptor was derived from a man between 18 and 35 years old who received the YFV17D yellow fever vaccine. DNA of the CDR3: TGTGCCAGCAGCGTAGACCCAGGGTTGGAAAATCAGCCCCAGCATTTT. Translated: CASSVDPGLENQPQHF.